Below are 15 T cell receptor beta chains sequenced from a single sample in a study of cytomegalovirus exposure and HLA in healthy donors. Primers included in the PCR were 60 Vbeta and 13 Jbeta primers. Assay: immunoSEQ multiplex PCR; the TCRdb copy retains only in-frame clones and omits some. The top ten hold about 6.8% of the sample, which has over 130,000 clones, approximately 78% seen once. The material sequenced was PBMCs. The receptors were sampled from a woman between 40 and 55 years old in good health and CMV-seropositive.

The rearrangement links TRBV19 to TRBJ2-1; possible D gene TRBD1, 8 bases. The V and J ends lost 6 bases and 9 bases respectively, with 18 bases between them. CDR3 length equals 14 residues. Germline CDR1 reads LNHDA; CDR2 reads SQIVND (reference sequence). The CDR3 loop is CASSVQGGGGEQFF. CDR3 nucleotide sequence: TGTGCCAGTAGCGTACAGGGGGGGGGAGGTGAGCAGTTCTTC.

The chain carries TRBV2 and TRBJ2-5; D uncertain. The end of the DNA fits TRBJ2-7 better, so the J call may be wrong. The CDR3 covers 11 residues. Germline loops: CDR1 SNHLY, CDR2 FYNNEI. The CDR3 DNA follows: TGTGCCAGCGGGCAGGTCTACGAGCAGTACTTC. Translated, it gives CASGQVYEQYF.

V and J are TRBV11-2 and TRBJ2-1; 11 positions agree with TRBD1. The CDR3 sequence is 16 residues long. Per germline, CDR1 SGHAT and CDR2 FQNNGV. V was clipped by 1 base and J by 4 bases; unmatched bases: 3. CDR3 region: CASSLVGQGAYNEQFF. The CDR3 bases are TGTGCCAGCAGCTTAGTTGGACAGGGGGCGTACAATGAGCAGTTCTTC.

The rearrangement links TRBV28 to TRBJ2-3; maybe TRBD1 (5 bases). The CDR3 is 14 amino acids. The germline V gene has CDR1 MDHEN and CDR2 SYDVKM. The V gene lost 9 bases and the J gene lost 2 bases, with 15 bases spanning the gap. The CDR3 sequence: CASSSGSSTDTQYF. In DNA, the CDR3 is TGTGCCAGTAGCTCAGGGTCGTCCACAGATACGCAGTATTTT.

This clone was seen only a few times. The rearrangement uses TRBV6-5 and TRBJ1-4; D call uncertain. The V and J ends lost 7 bases and 2 bases respectively, with 11 bases between them. Per the germline V gene, CDR1 is MNHEY and CDR2 is SVGAGI. The CDR3 contains 14 residues. This chain's CDR3 is CASTPRSTNEKLFF. CDR3 coding DNA: TGTGCCAGCACCCCCAGATCCACTAATGAAAAACTGTTTTTT.

This clone was picked up one time. This rearrangement joins TRBV4-2 to TRBJ1-2; TRBD1 matches at 9 bases. This CDR3 is 16 amino acids long. V lost 0 bases and J lost 0; bases outside the gene matches: 2. Looked up from germline, CDR1 is LGHNA and CDR2 is YNFKEQ. The CDR3 sequence is CASSQEGTGPNYGYTF. The CDR3 coding sequence is TGTGCCAGCAGCCAAGAAGGGACAGGGCCTAACTATGGCTACACCTTC.

The J gene is TRBJ2-6, the V gene TRBV6-4, with 7 bases identical to TRBD1. This CDR3 is built from 18 residues. The ends lost 5 bases at V and 3 bases at J; junction bases unmatched: 13. The germline gives CDR1 MRHNA, CDR2 SNTAGT. In DNA form, the CDR3 reads TGTGCCAGCAGTCCGAAGAACAGGGGTGTAGGTGGGGCCAACGTCCTGACTTTC. Its translation: CASSPKNRGVGGANVLTF.

The chain has TRBV2 and TRBJ2-3; 10 nucleotides agree with TRBD2. Germline V CDR1 and CDR2: SNHLY, FYNNEI. The CDR3 consists of 15 residues. With 5 bases clipped from V and 5 bases from J, the junction kept 7 bases outside the gene matches. In DNA, the CDR3 is TGTGCCAGCAGTCCACTAGCGGGGTTCCAAGATACGCAGTATTTT. The encoded protein is CASSPLAGFQDTQYF.

About this clone itself: The identical CDR3 is also encoded by other nucleotide sequences in the sample. The chain has TRBV5-1 and TRBJ2-1, with 13 bases that match TRBD2. This CDR3 spans 15 amino acids. Per the germline V gene, CDR1 is SGHRS and CDR2 is YFSETQ. After removal of 5 bases from V and 4 bases from J, the junction contained 3 bases not matched to a gene. The chain's CDR3 is CASRLTSGGYNEQFF. DNA of the CDR3: TGCGCCAGCAGGTTGACTAGCGGGGGGTACAATGAGCAGTTCTTC.

This chain connects TRBV10-3 to TRBJ1-2, with 8 bases lining up with TRBD1. V was pared by 4 bases and J by 5 bases, with 3 bases of the junction left unmatched. The germline V gene has CDR1 ENHRY and CDR2 SYGVKD. This CDR3 comprises 13 residues. The CDR3 region has the DNA TGTGCCATCAGTGCGACAGGGGCTTATGGCTACACCTTC. It yields the protein CAISATGAYGYTF.

The V gene is TRBV5-5, the J gene TRBJ1-2; the match to TRBD1 covers 8 bases. The V segment lost 0 bases and the J segment 4 bases; nucleotides outside the gene matches: 2. Germline assignment: CDR1 SGHKS and CDR2 YYEKEE (reference sequence). The CDR3 extends over 14 amino acids. As DNA, the CDR3 is TGTGCCAGCAGCTTGGTGACAGGGGCCTATGGCTACACCTTC. It is translated as CASSLVTGAYGYTF.

This chain connects TRBV2 to TRBJ1-6; D gene unclear. Germline CDR1 SNHLY, CDR2 FYNNEI. V lost 8 bases to trimming and J lost 9 bases, with 8 bases between them. CDR3 length equals 11 residues. The CDR3 sequence is CASEGFSPLHF. The CDR3 bases are TGTGCCAGCGAGGGTTTTTCACCCCTCCACTTT.

This chain uses TRBV7-8 with TRBJ1-1; weak D call: TRBD1 (6 bases). This CDR3 comprises 14 residues. Germline values: CDR1 SGHVS, CDR2 FQNEAQ. V dropped 5 bases and J dropped 11 bases, with 21 bases sitting between them. Here the CDR3 reads CASSPSTDRIEAFF. The DNA of the CDR3 is TGTGCCAGCAGCCCGAGTACTGACAGGATAGAGGCTTTCTTT.

This clone was counted once. One junction end does not reproduce the germline sequence, and a read error may be involved. The rearrangement joins TRBV27 to TRBJ1-1; 10 nucleotides match TRBD1. This CDR3 region has 14 residues. The germline V gene has CDR1 MNHEY and CDR2 SMNVEV (reference sequence). The CDR3 sequence is CASSRGQGGGLSLF. The CDR3 DNA reads TGTGCCAGCAGCCGCGGACAGGGGGGTGGGTTAAGTCTCTTT.

This clone has just a few counts. The CDR3 DNA is TGTGCCAGCAACCCGACAGGGGTGGAGACCCAGTACTTC. As protein: CASNPTGVETQYF. The chain couples TRBV7-9 to TRBJ2-5; 8 nucleotides agree with TRBD1. The CDR3 has 13 amino acids. Looked up from germline, CDR1 is SEHNR and CDR2 is FQNEAQ (reference sequence). V trimming: 7 bases; J trimming: 5 bases; junction bases outside the gene matches: 6.